Listed below are T cell receptor beta chains from one sample, sequenced in a study of T-cell reconstitution after alpha-beta-depleted transplantation in children. TCRdb used MiXCR to reprocess the PCR reads, holding one entry per CDR3 protein. The profile shows over 200,000 distinct CDR3 sequences, around 9.5% of them singletons. Sequences were derived from PBMCs from the stem cell graft donor, sampled from the stem cell graft. Every receptor here comes from a human donor who donated a stem cell graft to a child with acute lymphoblastic leukemia. CDR3s include the opening cysteine and the closing phenylalanine or tryptophan.

>TRBJ2-7|TRBV18
CASSPEGTVSGYEQYF
>TRBJ2-3|TRBV12-3/TRBV12-4
CASSFILGGPAHTQYF
>TRBJ1-5|TRBV12-3/TRBV12-4
CASSFQAQPQHF
>TRBJ1-1|TRBV6-2/TRBV6-3
CASSYADRENTEAFF
>TRBJ2-6|TRBV5-4
CASGTGSSGANVLTF
>TRBJ2-7|TRBV13
CASSSRPDTMQYF
>TRBJ2-6|TRBV14
CASSPKGASGANVLTF
>TRBJ2-7|TRBV20-1
CSARVTSGPSSYEQYF
>TRBJ1-6|TRBV6-1
CASSRRGESPLHF
>TRBJ2-2|TRBV3-1
CASSQDGGSLGELFF
>TRBJ1-2|TRBV7-2
CASSLMDRGGGYTF
>TRBJ1-4|TRBV20-1
CSAGIEEKLFF